This T cell receptor (beta chain) was profiled in a study of T cells in Graves' hyperthyroidism and ophthalmopathy. V gave up 1 base and J gave up 8 bases, with 17 bases separating them. This CDR3 spans 15 amino acids. Germline V gene sequence: CDR1 SEHNR, CDR2 FQNEAQ (reference sequence). Researchers amplified the TCR beta CDR3 regions from RNA transcripts. When the TCR CDR3 underwent first-round RT-PCR, the HTBI primer set was used. TCRdb recomputed calls from the multiplex PCR reads with MiXCR, one row per CDR3 protein. The table has hundreds of thousands of distinct CDR3 sequences, about 20% seen once. Diagnoses were established using clinical symptoms, serum thyroxine and TRAb, thyroid ultrasound and orbital computed tomography.

The V and J genes are TRBV7-9 and TRBJ1-2; unclear D gene. This receptor was identified in a man between 25 and 39 years old with Graves' ophthalmopathy. The sample was blood. The CDR3 sequence is CASSLGGDSTRGYTF. CDR3 DNA: TGTGCCAGCAGCTTAGGGGGAGACTCTACCAGAGGCTACACCTTC.